This is a list of T cell receptor beta chains from one sample in a study of T cell repertoires in aging, cancer and after chemotherapy. TCRdb independently ran MiXCR on the multiplex PCR reads; one entry per CDR3 protein. The sample has some 3,000 distinct CDR3 sequences; 49% are singletons. Material: blood. All receptors come from a human donor with a blood cancer. CDR3s include the opening cysteine and the closing phenylalanine or tryptophan. The D gene is left open where the match is weak. Clone size is shown for a subset of rows, as once, few, many or a class of expanded clone.

d_gene,v_gene,abundance,j_gene,CDR3aa,CDR3nt
TRBD1,TRBV6-2/TRBV6-3,NA,TRBJ2-5,CASSFGTGQETQYF,TGTGCCAGCAGCTTCGGGACAGGACAAGAGACCCAGTACTTC
NA,TRBV15,NA,TRBJ2-7,CATSRGGAGYEQYF,TGTGCCACCAGCAGGGGGGGGGCTGGCTACGAGCAGTACTTC
NA,TRBV19,NA,TRBJ2-7,CASSRRDDYEQYF,TGTGCCAGTAGTCGCCGGGACGACTACGAGCAGTACTTC
NA,TRBV28,NA,TRBJ2-2,CASSSSVTGELFF,TGTGCCAGCAGTAGTAGCGTCACCGGGGAGCTGTTTTTT
NA,TRBV5-5,NA,TRBJ2-5,CASSLLGIQETQYF,TGTGCCAGCAGCTTGCTGGGGATCCAAGAGACCCAGTACTTC
TRBD2,TRBV7-2,few,TRBJ2-3,CASSLVLGSAGGADTQYF,TGTGCCAGCAGCTTAGTTCTAGGTTCGGCGGGAGGGGCAGATACGCAGTATTTT
NA,TRBV6-5,NA,TRBJ2-5,CASSLVGAGVGEETQYF,TGTGCCAGCAGCTTGGTGGGTGCAGGGGTTGGAGAAGAGACCCAGTACTTC
NA,TRBV6-5,large,TRBJ2-7,CASSSRGSYEQYF,TGTGCCAGTTCCTCCAGGGGCTCCTACGAGCAGTACTTC
NA,TRBV6-5,large,TRBJ1-6,CASRLGWDSPLHF,TGTGCCTCCCGACTGGGATGGGATTCACCCCTCCACTTT
NA,TRBV30,large,TRBJ2-7,CAWGWGRNIHEQYF,TGTGCCTGGGGGTGGGGACGCAACATACACGAGCAGTACTTC
TRBD2,TRBV19,NA,TRBJ2-2,CASSPPGTSGTGELFF,TGTGCCAGTAGTCCCCCCGGGACTAGCGGCACCGGGGAGCTGTTTTTT
TRBD2,TRBV11-1,few,TRBJ2-7,CASSLSSGYYEQYF,TGTGCCAGCAGCTTATCTAGCGGGTACTACGAGCAGTACTTC
NA,TRBV5-6,NA,TRBJ2-6,CARSFIGSGANVLTF,TGTGCCAGAAGCTTTATTGGGTCTGGGGCCAACGTCCTGACTTTC
TRBD1,TRBV6-5,NA,TRBJ1-4,CASSYSTGVGGLFF,TGTGCCAGCAGTTACTCGACAGGGGTGGGCGGACTGTTTTTT
TRBD2,TRBV6-2/TRBV6-3,NA,TRBJ2-1,CASRGTSGRFGEQFF,TGTGCCAGCCGCGGGACTAGCGGGAGGTTTGGTGAGCAGTTCTTC
NA,TRBV27,NA,TRBJ2-2,CASSLGAATGELFF,TGTGCCAGCAGTTTAGGTGCTGCAACCGGGGAGCTGTTTTTT
TRBD2,TRBV7-6,NA,TRBJ2-1,CASSYGLAGGWNEQFF,TGTGCCAGCAGCTACGGACTAGCGGGAGGGTGGAATGAGCAGTTCTTC
TRBD2,TRBV6-5,NA,TRBJ2-2,CASRETSGRAGELFF,TGTGCCAGCAGGGAAACTAGCGGGAGGGCCGGGGAGCTGTTTTTT
NA,TRBV6-5,large,TRBJ1-2,CASSYEPGRHGGYTF,TGTGCCAGCAGTTACGAGCCAGGGAGACATGGTGGCTACACCTTC
NA,TRBV6-5,NA,TRBJ2-5,CASSYSTGKGETQYF,TGTGCCAGCAGTTACTCCACAGGGAAAGGGGAGACCCAGTACTTC
NA,TRBV28,once,TRBJ2-5,CASRAGWETQYF,TGTGCCAGCAGAGCGGGTTGGGAGACCCAGTACTTT
NA,TRBV29-1,large,TRBJ2-1,CSVEMGALVF,TGCAGCGTTGAGATGGGGGCTTTGGTCTTC
TRBD2,TRBV6-5,large,TRBJ2-7,CASRAGDISYEQYF,TGTGCCAGCCGAGCGGGAGACATTTCGTACGAGCAGTACTTC
TRBD1,TRBV6-5,NA,TRBJ2-7,CASTKTGTGIAYEQYF,TGTGCCAGCACCAAAACCGGGACAGGGATAGCCTACGAGCAGTACTTC
NA,TRBV6-5,large,TRBJ2-1,CASRGGGHNEQFF,TGTGCCAGCAGGGGTGGTGGCCACAATGAGCAGTTCTTC
NA,TRBV12-3/TRBV12-4,NA,TRBJ2-7,CASSSWGEQYF,TGTGCCAGCAGTTCGTGGGGCGAGCAGTACTTC
NA,TRBV6-5,once,TRBJ2-3,CASSPAKDTQYF,TGTGCCAGCAGTCCTGCTAAGGATACGCAGTATTTT
TRBD1,TRBV6-1,NA,TRBJ2-7,CASSEDGTGPYEQYF,TGTGCCAGCAGTGAAGATGGGACAGGGCCCTACGAGCAGTACTTC
NA,TRBV7-9,NA,TRBJ2-3,CASSSGGGSGGTDTQYF,TGTGCCAGCAGCTCGGGGGGCGGGAGTGGGGGCACAGATACGCAGTATTTT
NA,TRBV29-1,large,TRBJ2-7,CSVAAQGGEQYF,TGCAGCGTTGCTGCGCAGGGTGGCGAGCAGTACTTC
NA,TRBV30,few,TRBJ2-1,CAWSGEGGSSYNEQFF,TGTGCCTGGAGTGGGGAAGGGGGGAGCTCCTACAATGAGCAGTTCTTC
NA,TRBV20-1,NA,TRBJ1-2,CSAGSLYGYTF,TGCAGTGCCGGGAGCCTTTATGGCTACACCTTC
NA,TRBV20-1,once,TRBJ2-1,CSASGPNEQFF,TGCAGTGCTAGTGGTCCGAATGAGCAGTTCTTC
NA,TRBV7-9,NA,TRBJ2-3,CASSLRGAVSTDTQYF,TGTGCCAGCAGCTTAAGGGGGGCAGTGAGTACAGATACGCAGTATTTT
NA,TRBV5-1,NA,TRBJ2-5,CASSLGMETQYF,TGCGCCAGCAGCTTAGGTATGGAGACCCAGTACTTC
TRBD1,TRBV5-6,once,TRBJ2-5,CASSRSGTGTETQYF,TGTGCCAGTAGTAGATCCGGGACAGGGACGGAGACCCAGTACTTC
NA,TRBV24-1,NA,TRBJ2-5,CATSGTEQETQYF,TGTGCCACCAGTGGGACAGAACAAGAGACCCAGTACTTC
NA,TRBV6-5,large,TRBJ1-2,CASSPGSRYGYTF,TGTGCCAGCAGTCCCGGTTCTAGGTATGGCTACACCTTC
NA,TRBV6-5,large,TRBJ2-6,CASTSPSGANVLTF,TGTGCCAGCACCTCGCCGTCTGGGGCCAACGTCCTGACTTTC
NA,TRBV5-4,NA,TRBJ2-5,CASSLATQETQYF,TGTGCCAGCAGCTTGGCCACACAAGAGACCCAGTACTTC
NA,TRBV6-4,NA,TRBJ2-1,CASYRVMRCNEQFF,TGTGCCAGCTACAGGGTCATGCGTTGCAATGAGCAGTTCTTC
NA,TRBV10-3,few,TRBJ2-7,CAISAPVGEQYF,TGTGCCATCAGCGCGCCGGTGGGGGAGCAGTACTTC
NA,TRBV5-6,NA,TRBJ2-7,CASSWGRSYEQYF,TGTGCCAGCAGCTGGGGGCGGTCCTACGAGCAGTACTTC
TRBD2,TRBV12-3/TRBV12-4,NA,TRBJ2-1,CASSGLAGAHEQFF,TGTGCCAGCAGTGGACTAGCGGGAGCCCATGAGCAGTTCTTC
TRBD2,TRBV19,NA,TRBJ2-1,CASSSQRGAYNEQFF,TGTGCCAGTAGTTCCCAGCGGGGAGCCTACAATGAGCAGTTCTTC
TRBD2,TRBV6-5,NA,TRBJ2-7,CASSGLAGGGKHYF,TGTGCCAGCAGCGGTCTAGCGGGAGGAGGAAAGCACTACTTC
NA,TRBV12-3/TRBV12-4,medium-sized,TRBJ2-3,CASSHSSSTDTQYF,TGTGCCAGCAGTCACAGTTCTAGCACAGATACGCAGTATTTT
NA,TRBV6-2/TRBV6-3,NA,TRBJ1-5,CASSQSSGEDQPQHF,TGTGCCAGCAGTCAGTCTTCAGGGGAAGATCAGCCCCAGCATTTT
NA,TRBV5-6,NA,TRBJ2-7,CASSLMTATYEQYF,TGTGCCAGCAGCTTGATGACAGCGACCTACGAGCAGTACTTC
NA,TRBV4-3,NA,TRBJ2-3,CASSQEYRRTDTQYF,TGCGCCAGCAGCCAGGAATATAGACGCACAGATACGCAGTATTTT
NA,TRBV7-6,NA,TRBJ1-6,CASSLASTNSPLHF,TGTGCCAGCAGCTTAGCCAGTACCAATTCACCCCTCCACTTT
NA,TRBV10-3,few,TRBJ2-3,CAISVILRDTQYF,TGTGCCATCAGTGTAATTCTACGAGATACGCAGTATTTT
TRBD1,TRBV19,NA,TRBJ2-3,CASSLRLRWGQGPDTQYF,TGTGCCAGTAGTCTCCGCCTCAGATGGGGACAGGGCCCAGATACGCAGTATTTT
NA,TRBV20-1,NA,TRBJ1-2,CSARERDLGNYGYTF,TGCAGTGCTAGAGAACGGGACCTTGGTAACTATGGCTACACCTTC
NA,TRBV7-6,NA,TRBJ2-7,CASSSGVGRNEQYF,TGTGCCAGCAGCTCCGGGGTTGGGAGAAACGAGCAGTACTTC
TRBD1,TRBV30,NA,TRBJ1-6,CAWMTTGANSPLHF,TGTGCCTGGATGACGACAGGGGCGAATTCACCCCTCCACTTT
NA,TRBV29-1,large,TRBJ2-7,CSVRDPGPYEQYF,TGCAGCGTGCGGGATCCGGGACCCTACGAGCAGTACTTC
NA,TRBV6-1,NA,TRBJ2-1,CASSRQLRRDEQFF,TGTGCCAGCAGTCGGCAGCTGCGTCGGGATGAGCAGTTCTTC
TRBD2,TRBV7-2,NA,TRBJ2-3,CASSLGGRDTDKQYF,TGTGCCAGCAGCTTGGGCGGGAGAGACACAGATAAGCAGTATTTT